The 29 T cell receptor beta chains in this list originate from one sample, sequenced in a study of response to subunit inactivated influenza vaccine. TCRdb independently ran MiXCR on the RT-PCR reads; one entry per CDR3 protein. The sample carries more than 400,000 distinct CDR3 sequences, 9.5% to 13% recorded once. Sequencing was performed on PBMCs from blood, taken 45 days after vaccination. Every receptor here comes from a man in his forties or fifties who received an inactivated influenza vaccine.

The chain is built from TRBV6-1 and TRBJ2-7, with 7 bases that match TRBD1. This CDR3 spans 15 amino acids. Unmatched junction bases numbered 8, after V lost 5 bases and J lost 1 base. In germline, CDR1 is MNHNS, CDR2 SASEGT. CDR3 in DNA: TGTGCCAGCAGTCCTGACAGGGACCTTTCCTACGAGCAGTACTTC. This sequence encodes CASSPDRDLSYEQYF.

This clonotype was detected ten times or more. The chain carries TRBV7-2 and TRBJ2-2, with D uncertain. The CDR3 has 12 amino acids. The V gene's germline CDR1 is SGHTA and CDR2 FQGNSA. V lost 4 bases, J lost 3 bases, and 3 bases lay in between. The CDR3 nucleotides read TGTGCCAGCAGCTACTACACCGGGGAGCTGTTTTTT. Residues: CASSYYTGELFF.

The table lists this clonotype with a few counts. The chain combines TRBV20-1 with TRBJ1-5, with 10 nucleotides matching TRBD1. CDR3 length: 16 amino acids. J was trimmed by 5 bases and V by 5 bases; bases with no gene match: 12. Germline V lookup: CDR1 DFQATT, CDR2 SNEGSKA (reference sequence). CDR3 protein: CSAWDRGKARDQPQHF. CDR3 in DNA: TGCAGTGCTTGGGACAGGGGAAAGGCGCGCGATCAGCCCCAGCATTTT.

This clonotype was picked up a small number of times. The chain combines TRBV20-1 with TRBJ1-5; D unclear. The germline V gene has CDR1 DFQATT and CDR2 SNEGSKA (reference sequence). The CDR3 has 13 amino acids. The V gene lost 5 bases and the J gene lost 0 bases, with 8 bases spanning the gap. CDR3 residues: CSADVGSNQPQHF. In DNA form, the CDR3 reads TGCAGTGCTGATGTAGGTAGCAATCAGCCCCAGCATTTT.

This clonotype was recorded a few times. The chain joins TRBV9 to TRBJ2-1; TRBD2 matches at 8 bases. With V trimmed by 4 bases and J by 8 bases, 17 bases remained unmatched. The CDR3 is 17 amino acids. The germline V gene encodes CDR1 SGDLS and CDR2 YYNGEE. The CDR3 here is CASSRPWGAGEKDEQFF. The CDR3 DNA reads TGTGCCAGCAGCCGGCCTTGGGGAGCGGGAGAAAAGGATGAGCAGTTCTTC.

The chain is built from TRBV12-3 or TRBV12-4 and TRBJ2-7; TRBD1 agrees at 9 bases. The CDR3 is 13 amino acids. Losses at the gene ends were 6 bases for V and 7 bases for J; bases not matched to a gene: 7. CDR3 region: CASRVQGATEQYF. DNA for the CDR3: TGTGCCAGCAGAGTACAGGGGGCCACGGAGCAGTACTTC.

The gene calls are TRBV10-3 and TRBJ2-5; D might be TRBD1 or TRBD2, each matching 5 bases. Germline lookup yields CDR1 ENHRY and CDR2 SYGVKD. V was trimmed by 4 bases and J by 5 bases, leaving 11 bases between them. CDR3 length: 13 residues. CDR3 nucleotides: TGTGCCATCAGTGCCGGCAGGGAGGAGACCCAGTACTTC. The encoded protein is CAISAGREETQYF.

The chain links TRBV21-1 to TRBJ2-5; the D call TRBD1 from the table was never checked on the DNA. TRBV21-1 is a pseudogene locus. This CDR3 is built from 17 residues. CDR3 nucleotides: TGTGCCAGCAGCAACCTAGACAGGACAGGGGATGGGGAGACCCAGTACTTC. The encoded protein is CASSNLDRTGDGETQYF.

This clonotype showed up just a few times. J is TRBJ2-2 and V is TRBV5-6; TRBD1 is a possible D gene (6 bases). Germline loops: CDR1 SGHDT, CDR2 YYEEEE. V lost 2 bases and J 1 base, leaving 12 bases between the germline ends. The CDR3 has 16 residues. The CDR3 sequence: CASSFSSTGNTGELFF. As DNA, the CDR3 is TGTGCCAGCAGCTTTTCTTCGACAGGGAACACCGGGGAGCTGTTTTTT.

This clonotype was observed a handful of times. This chain connects TRBV4-3 to TRBJ2-2; D might be TRBD1 (6 bases). The CDR3 consists of 20 residues. V was clipped by 4 bases and J by 2 bases, with 26 bases between them. Germline V gives CDR1 LGHNA, CDR2 YSLEER. CDR3 sequence: CASSLRARISGDPNTGELFF. The CDR3, as DNA: TGCGCCAGCAGCCTTAGGGCCCGAATTTCAGGGGACCCCAACACCGGGGAGCTGTTTTTT.

The chain recombines TRBV5-1 with TRBJ2-1, with 7 bases fitting TRBD1. Unmatched junction bases numbered 4, after V lost 0 bases and J lost 10 bases. Germline CDR1 and CDR2: SGHRS and YFSETQ. The CDR3 covers 13 residues. Here the CDR3 DNA reads TGCGCCAGCAGCTTGGACAGGGGAGTGGAGCAGTTCTTC. Its translation is CASSLDRGVEQFF.

Notes on this clonotype: A junction end diverges from the germline sequence, so it may reflect a read error. This chain joins TRBV7-9 and TRBJ1-2; D might be TRBD1 (6 bases). The CDR3 spans 16 residues. Germline lookup yields CDR1 SEHNR and CDR2 FQNEAQ (reference sequence). The chain's CDR3 is CASTLDRFRSNYGYTF. The CDR3 bases are TGTGCCAGCACCTTAGACAGGTTCCGTTCCAACTATGGCTACACCTTC.

This clonotype came up a few times. CDR3 sequence (DNA): TGTGCCAGCAGCTTGAGGGGGCTAAATGAGCAGTTCTTC. The encoded protein is CASSLRGLNEQFF. The chain employs TRBV7-9 and TRBJ2-1, with 7 bases fitting TRBD1. CDR3 length: 13 amino acids. Germline V gene data show CDR1 as SEHNR and CDR2 as FQNEAQ (reference sequence). Germline trimming cut 3 bases from V and 7 bases from J; bases unmatched to any gene: 3.

V is TRBV12-3 or TRBV12-4 and J is TRBJ1-1, with 7 bases fitting TRBD1. With V trimmed by 6 bases and J by 4 bases, 5 bases remained unmatched. The CDR3 runs 13 residues. CDR3 DNA sequence: TGTGCCAGCAGGGCACAGGGGACCACTGAAGCTTTCTTT. Translating it yields CASRAQGTTEAFF.

This clonotype was seen repeatedly, ten times or more. The chain combines TRBV12-3 or TRBV12-4 with TRBJ2-6; D remains unclear. Between the trimmed V and J ends, which lost 6 bases and 4 bases, there was a span of 7 bases. The CDR3 is 13 residues long. Here the CDR3 reads CASSRAGANVLTF. The CDR3 nucleotides are TGTGCCAGCAGCCGAGCGGGGGCCAACGTCCTGACTTTC.

This clonotype has only a few counts. V is TRBV4-1 and J is TRBJ1-4; D gene ambiguous. V lost 1 base, J lost 3 bases, and 9 bases lay in between. CDR1 is MGHRA and CDR2 is YSYEKL in the germline V gene. CDR3 length: 15 residues. This chain's CDR3 is CASSQGVLANEKLFF. The CDR3 DNA follows: TGCGCCAGCAGCCAAGGGGTGTTGGCTAATGAAAAACTGTTTTTT.

The V gene is TRBV11-2, the J gene TRBJ2-3, with D perhaps assigned TRBD1 or TRBD2 (5 bases each). CDR1 and CDR2 from the germline V gene are SGHAT and FQNNGV. The CDR3 consists of 14 residues. The V end was cut by 1 base, the J end by 4 bases, with 9 bases between. Here the CDR3 DNA reads TGTGCCAGCAGCTTAGGGGGGATTCCAGATACGCAGTATTTT. Translation: CASSLGGIPDTQYF. The entire variable domain, with the rest obtained from reference TRBV11-2 and TRBJ2-3, is as follows: EAGVAQSPRYKIIEKRQSVAFWCNPISGHATLYWYQQILGQGPKLLIQFQNNGVVDDSQLPKDRFSAERLKGVDSTLKIQPAKLEDSAVYLCASSLGGIPDTQYFGPGTRLTVL.

The rearrangement joins TRBV20-1 to TRBJ2-2; D is uncertain. The CDR3 covers 15 residues. V lost 2 bases and J 4 bases, leaving 14 bases between the germline ends. CDR1 is DFQATT, CDR2 SNEGSKA, per germline (reference sequence). The CDR3 DNA reads as TGCAGTGCTAGACTTGGCCACTACCCCACCGGGGAGCTGTTTTTT. This codes for CSARLGHYPTGELFF.

This clonotype was found a few times. The chain carries TRBV28 and TRBJ2-7; 8 nucleotides line up with TRBD2. The V gene end was trimmed by 8 bases and the J gene end by 4 bases; junction bases not matched to a gene: 10. CDR1 and CDR2 from the germline V gene are MDHEN and SYDVKM. The CDR3 is made up of 14 amino acids. The CDR3 DNA reads TGTGCCAGCCGAAAATCGGGAGGGGGGTACGAGCAGTACTTC. Its protein product is CASRKSGGGYEQYF.

This clonotype turned up a few times. V and J are TRBV7-2 and TRBJ2-4; 13 bases are shared with TRBD2. Trimming at V came to 3 bases and at J to 9 bases, leaving 8 bases not matched to a gene. The CDR3 covers 16 residues. The germline CDR1 and CDR2 sequences are SGHTA and FQGNSA. CDR3 bases: TGTGCCAGCAGCTTCACTAGCGGGGGGGCCGGGGTCATTCAGTACTTC. It specifies CASSFTSGGAGVIQYF.

About this clonotype itself: This may stem from a read error, because a much larger clone lies one nucleotide away. The chain links TRBV20-1 to TRBJ2-1; TRBD2 agrees at 9 bases. Looked up from germline, CDR1 is DFQATT and CDR2 is SNEGSKA (reference sequence). This CDR3 has 16 amino acids. In nucleotides, the CDR3 is TGCTGTGCTAGAGATAAACTAGCGGGTAACTACAATGAGCAGTTCTTC. Translated, it gives CCARDKLAGNYNEQFF.

This clonotype appeared many times. The chain has TRBV6-1 and TRBJ2-1; tentatively, D is TRBD1 or TRBD2 (6 bases each). CDR1 and CDR2 (germline): MNHNS, SASEGT. The CDR3 contains 14 residues. V was shortened by 8 bases and J by 9 bases, with 20 bases between the two germline ends. CDR3 region: CASGLGGMVSEQFF. CDR3 sequence (DNA): TGTGCCAGCGGTCTGGGGGGCATGGTCAGTGAGCAGTTCTTC.

This clonotype was recorded at least ten times. The gene calls are TRBV10-1 and TRBJ1-1; D gene ambiguous. CDR1 and CDR2 (germline): WNHNN, SYGVQD (reference sequence). Between the trimmed V and J ends, which lost 5 bases and 5 bases, there was a span of 12 bases. CDR3 length equals 13 residues. Here the CDR3 DNA reads TGCGCCAGCAGTCCATCTACCCGGACTGAAGCTTTCTTT. Translation: CASSPSTRTEAFF.

The chain employs TRBV4-1 and TRBJ2-1; possibly TRBD2 for D (6 bases). V was cut by 3 bases and J by 3 bases, with 12 bases left in between. The CDR3 loop spans 15 amino acids. Per the germline V gene, CDR1 is MGHRA and CDR2 is YSYEKL. The CDR3 nucleotides are TGCGCCAGCAGCCATCCCGGGGGACTCTACAATGAGCAGTTCTTC. This sequence encodes CASSHPGGLYNEQFF.

The chain carries TRBV12-3 or TRBV12-4 and TRBJ1-1; D is ambiguous. The CDR3 is made up of 16 amino acids. Trimming stripped 3 bases from V and 1 base from J, with 15 bases between. CDR3 protein: CASSFLRTSGNTEAFF. In DNA form, the CDR3 reads TGTGCCAGCAGTTTTCTTCGCACCTCAGGGAACACTGAAGCTTTCTTT.

This clonotype was seen ten or more times. The rearrangement uses TRBV12-3 or TRBV12-4 and TRBJ2-7; D perhaps matches TRBD1 (5 bases). V gave up 3 bases and J gave up 7 bases, with 16 bases separating them. The CDR3 sequence is 14 residues long. The CDR3 reads CASSFGRAAREQYF. The CDR3 nucleotides are TGTGCCAGCAGTTTCGGCAGGGCGGCTAGGGAGCAGTACTTC.

This chain uses TRBV28 with TRBJ2-3; no clear D gene. Germline CDR1 MDHEN, CDR2 SYDVKM. Trimming took off 3 bases at V and 3 bases at J, with 13 bases between the two ends. The CDR3 runs to 15 residues. The CDR3: CASSFSSTETDTQYF. The CDR3 DNA reads TGTGCCAGCAGTTTCTCTTCAACAGAGACAGATACGCAGTATTTT.

This clonotype was counted ten times or more. The chain joins TRBV7-2 to TRBJ1-2; D possibly corresponds to TRBD1 (6 bases). V was shortened by 1 base and J by 8 bases, with 8 bases between the two germline ends. Germline V CDR1 and CDR2: SGHTA, FQGNSA. CDR3 length: 12 residues. The CDR3 coding sequence is TGTGCCAGCAGCTTAGAAGGGGGAGGCTACACCTTC. It is translated as CASSLEGGGYTF.

This clonotype appeared a few times. This chain uses TRBV6-2 or TRBV6-3 with TRBJ2-1; D not resolved. The CDR3 totals 13 residues. V was cut by 5 bases and J by 5 bases, with 10 bases left in between. Per the germline V gene, CDR1 is MNHEY and CDR2 is SVGEGT. CDR3: CASSATFNNEQFF. For the CDR3, the DNA is TGTGCCAGCAGTGCTACATTCAACAATGAGCAGTTCTTC.